This TCR beta chain emerged from a study of Ad26.COV2.S vaccination and SARS-CoV-2 variants. Study background: The trial was COV1001 and the donor's arm was Ad26.COV2.S. Study-wide findings and caveats: Post-vaccination spike-specific CD8+ and CD4+ T cell responses reportedly had substantial breadth.

The protocol was immunoSEQ multiplex PCR, while the TCRdb copy is restricted to in-frame clones and leaves out a portion. The sample holds roughly 300,000 clones, roughly 90% seen once. The CDR3 sequence is 16 residues long. The germline V gene has CDR1 SGHTS and CDR2 YDEGEE. Trimming pared 6 bases from V and 1 base from J, leaving 19 bases between. Treatment defined: 19 received Ad26.COV2.S at low or high dose, single or two shots; a few received placebo; per-sample allocation not given. After the first vaccine or placebo injection, samples were drawn on day 63. A word on this clone: Its antigen is unidentified.

This material consisted of peripheral blood, taken in a trial of Ad26.COV2.S vaccine versus placebo. J is TRBJ1-1 and V is TRBV5-8, with a tentative D call TRBD1 (5 bases). This TCR came from a person between 18 and 60 years old who received the Ad26.COV2.S COVID-19 vaccine or a placebo. The CDR3: CASNPYSGAGNTEAFF. Here the CDR3 DNA reads TGTGCCAGCAACCCGTATTCCGGGGCGGGGAACACTGAAGCTTTCTTT.